Shown below are 14 T cell receptor beta chains from a single sample sequenced in a study of CD8+CD57+ T cells in acquired aplastic anemia. Researchers used genomic DNA as the template to profile TCR beta VDJ and CDR3. TCRdb passed the reads through MiXCR, listing each CDR3 protein once. Of more than 150,000 distinct CDR3 sequences listed, 64% are singletons. What was sequenced was sorted CD4+, CD8+, or CD8+CD57+ T cells (not recorded which) from PBMCs. The receptor set was obtained from a human donor with severe aplastic anemia or a healthy control (not recorded which).

This clonotype has just one count. The V and J genes are TRBV11-2 and TRBJ1-2; D may be TRBD1 (5 bases). The V end was cut by 5 bases, the J end by 7 bases, with 32 bases between. The CDR3 consists of 19 residues. In germline, CDR1 is SGHAT, CDR2 FQNNGV. This CDR3 is CASSAETSGGDTQYFGYTF. CDR3 coding DNA: TGTGCCAGCAGCGCAGAGACTAGCGGGGGAGATACGCAGTACTTTGGCTACACCTTC.

The chain links TRBV7-9 to TRBJ1-2, with TRBD1 as a possible D gene (5 bases). Germline V gene data show CDR1 as SEHNR and CDR2 as FQNEAQ (reference sequence). The CDR3 covers 12 residues. The V and J ends lost 5 bases and 8 bases respectively, with 12 bases between them. The CDR3 region has the DNA TGTGCCAGCAGCGGGAAGGGGCGCGGCTACACCTTC. Translated, it gives CASSGKGRGYTF.

CDR3 protein: CSAGGTSGMAYNEQFF. CDR3 DNA: TGCAGTGCTGGGGGGACTAGCGGGATGGCGTACAATGAGCAGTTCTTC. The gene calls are TRBV20-1 and TRBJ2-1, with 13 bases lining up with TRBD2. Trimming removed 5 bases from V and 4 bases from J; junction bases left unmatched: 8. The CDR3 sequence is 16 residues long. Germline V gene data show CDR1 as DFQATT and CDR2 as SNEGSKA (reference sequence).

The CDR3 bases are TGTGCCAGCAGCCCAGGGGTTTGGAACACTGAAGCTTTCTTT. This encodes CASSPGVWNTEAFF. The V and J genes are TRBV7-8 and TRBJ1-1; D is perhaps TRBD1 (6 bases). Per germline, CDR1 SGHVS and CDR2 FQNEAQ. V lost 5 bases and J 1 base, leaving 11 bases between the germline ends. This CDR3 is built from 14 residues.

This rearrangement joins TRBV2 to TRBJ1-1; 9 bases line up with TRBD1. The J segment lost 6 bases and the V segment lost 4 bases, leaving 9 bases of the junction unmatched. The CDR3 totals 15 residues. In germline, CDR1 is SNHLY, CDR2 FYNNEI. CDR3 amino acids: CASSGWDRAPPEAFF. The DNA for the CDR3 is TGTGCCAGCAGTGGATGGGACAGGGCTCCCCCTGAAGCTTTCTTT.

This chain connects TRBV11-3 to TRBJ1-5; no clear D. The V gene lost 1 base and the J gene lost 6 bases, with 7 bases spanning the gap. There are 13 residues in the CDR3. The germline gives CDR1 SGHNT, CDR2 YENEEA. Written as DNA, the CDR3 is TGTGCCAGCAGCTTAGGAAAACTTCAGCCCCAGCATTTT. Translated, it gives CASSLGKLQPQHF.

The chain joins TRBV7-3 to TRBJ2-2, with 8 bases that match TRBD2. The trim removed 5 bases at V and 7 bases at J, leaving 6 bases unmatched. The CDR3 is 14 residues long. The germline V gene encodes CDR1 SGHTA and CDR2 FQGTGA. The CDR3 protein is CASSGAGTSGELFF. In nucleotides, the CDR3 is TGTGCCAGCAGCGGCGCCGGGACTAGCGGGGAGCTGTTTTTT.

This chain joins TRBV2 and TRBJ2-1; no clear D gene. Between the trimmed V and J ends, which lost 6 bases and 15 bases, there was a span of 12 bases. This CDR3 has 10 residues. The germline CDR1 and CDR2 sequences are SNHLY and FYNNEI. CDR3 loop: CASRAAGRFF. CDR3 sequence (DNA): TGTGCCAGCAGGGCGGCCGGGCGGTTCTTC.

The rearrangement links TRBV11-1 to TRBJ1-2; TRBD1 matches 7 bases. V lost 5 bases, J lost 2 bases, and 5 bases stayed unmatched. The CDR3 loop spans 14 amino acids. Germline V gene lookup returns CDR1 SGHAT and CDR2 FQDESV (reference sequence). The CDR3 DNA reads TGTGCCAGCAGCCATTTGGGACAGAACTATGGCTACACCTTC. Amino acid sequence: CASSHLGQNYGYTF. Full variable domain (remainder filled in from reference TRBV11-1 and TRBJ1-2): EAEVAQSPRYKITEKSQAVAFWCDPISGHATLYWYRQILGQGPELLVQFQDESVVDDSQLPKDRFSAERLKGVDSTLKIQPAELGDSAMYLCASSHLGQNYGYTFGSGTRLTVV.

This chain uses TRBV9 with TRBJ1-6; D is undetermined. V lost 0 bases and J 7 bases, leaving 8 bases between the germline ends. Germline CDR1 and CDR2: SGDLS and YYNGEE. The CDR3 consists of 14 residues. CDR3 residues: CASSVENENSPLHF. CDR3 coding DNA: TGTGCCAGCAGCGTAGAAAACGAAAATTCACCCCTCCACTTT.

This chain uses TRBV7-3 with TRBJ1-5; the D is unclear. Germline V gene sequence: CDR1 SGHTA, CDR2 FQGTGA. This CDR3 spans 16 amino acids. V gave up 5 bases and J gave up 3 bases, with 17 bases separating them. In nucleotides, the CDR3 is TGTGCCAGCAGCCAAGATGATCCTCTTAACAATCAGCCCCAGCATTTT. This sequence encodes CASSQDDPLNNQPQHF.

The count of this clonotype is one. This chain joins TRBV7-9 and TRBJ2-1, with TRBD2 identical over 15 bases. The CDR3 extends over 15 amino acids. V lost 5 bases and J lost 7; bases outside the gene matches: 3. Germline V CDR1 and CDR2: SEHNR, FQNEAQ (reference sequence). CDR3 in DNA: TGTGCCAGCAGCCGGACTAGCGGGGGGGAGAATGAGCAGTTCTTC. Amino acid sequence: CASSRTSGGENEQFF.

This clonotype was found a few times. The chain combines TRBV5-8 with TRBJ1-2; 9 bases fit TRBD1. V shed 8 bases and J 5 bases; nucleotides not matched to a gene: 4. CDR1 and CDR2 (germline): SGHTS, YDEGEE. CDR3 length equals 12 residues. The CDR3 is CASTGGSYGYTF. CDR3 in DNA: TGTGCCAGTACAGGGGGCTCTTATGGCTACACCTTC.

V and J are TRBV10-3 and TRBJ1-6; D may be TRBD1 (5 bases). CDR1 is ENHRY and CDR2 is SYGVKD in the germline V gene. The CDR3 is made up of 14 amino acids. Trimming removed 9 bases at V and 6 bases at J, with 15 bases between. Written as DNA, the CDR3 is TGTGCCATGAGGGGCGACAGTATTAATTCACCCCTCCACTTT. Translating gives CAMRGDSINSPLHF.